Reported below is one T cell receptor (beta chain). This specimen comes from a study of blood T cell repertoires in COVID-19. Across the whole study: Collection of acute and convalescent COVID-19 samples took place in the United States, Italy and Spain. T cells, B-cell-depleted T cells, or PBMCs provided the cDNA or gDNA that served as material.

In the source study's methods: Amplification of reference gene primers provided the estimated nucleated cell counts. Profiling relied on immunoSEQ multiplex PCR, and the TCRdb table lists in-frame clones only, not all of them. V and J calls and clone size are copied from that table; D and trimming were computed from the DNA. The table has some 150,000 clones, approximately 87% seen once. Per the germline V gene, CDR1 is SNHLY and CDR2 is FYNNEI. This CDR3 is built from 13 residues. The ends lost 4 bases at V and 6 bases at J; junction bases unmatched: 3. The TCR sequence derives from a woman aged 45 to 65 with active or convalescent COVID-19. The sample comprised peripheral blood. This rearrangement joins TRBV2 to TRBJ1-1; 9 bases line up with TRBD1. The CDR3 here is CASSGTGASEAFF. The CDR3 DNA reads TGTGCCAGCAGTGGGACAGGGGCTTCTGAAGCTTTCTTT.